A selection of T cell receptor beta chains follows, all from one sample in a study of CD8 T cells in Susac syndrome. TCRdb ran MiXCR on the immunoSEQ multiplex PCR reads and lists one entry per CDR3 protein. The sample includes over 150,000 distinct CDR3 sequences, roughly 96% of them seen just once. Sequencing was carried out using CD4+ T cells from PBMCs. The receptors come from a human donor with multiple sclerosis. Each CDR3 is given with its conserved first and last residue. Each record gives: V gene, J gene, clone size, D gene, CDR3 DNA, CDR3 protein. D genes are given only for firm matches. Clone size is given for some rows only: seen once, a few or many times, or a class if the clone is expanded.

TRBV24-1	TRBJ2-7	NA	TRBD1	TGTGCCACCCAGAGACAGGGATCGTACGAGCAGTACTTC	CATQRQGSYEQYF
TRBV3-1	TRBJ1-5	NA	TRBD1	TGTGCCAGCAGCCAAGGAGGGGGCCTTAATCAGCCCCAGCATTTT	CASSQGGGLNQPQHF
TRBV14	TRBJ1-2	NA	NA	TGTGCCAGCAGCCGCCTCCGGGCGGGCTATGGCTACACCTTC	CASSRLRAGYGYTF
TRBV19	TRBJ1-5	NA	NA	TGTGCCAGCGCAGTCAGCAATCAGCCCCAGCATTTT	CASAVSNQPQHF
TRBV27	TRBJ2-7	NA	TRBD1	TGTGCCAGCAGTTTAAAGGGACAGGGATACTACGAGCAGTACTTC	CASSLKGQGYYEQYF
TRBV30	TRBJ1-6	NA	NA	TGTGCCTGGAGTGGAGGGCCCCGCCACCTCCACTTT	CAWSGGPRHLHF
TRBV24-1	TRBJ1-1	NA	TRBD1	TGTGCCACCAGTGACCTCAAAGGACAGGCCCTAGTGGACACTGAAGCTTTCTTT	CATSDLKGQALVDTEAFF
TRBV13	TRBJ2-7	NA	NA	TGTGCCAGCAGCTCGGCAAGGGACTCCCTTCGAGAGCAGTACTTC	CASSSARDSLREQYF
TRBV3-1	TRBJ1-5	NA	NA	TGTGCCAGCAGCCAAGGGCCACCGGGGAATCAGCCCCAGCATTTT	CASSQGPPGNQPQHF
TRBV24-1	TRBJ2-1	NA	TRBD2	TGTGCCACCAGTGATTTTCCCAGCGGGAGATTGGGCAATGAGCAGTTCTTC	CATSDFPSGRLGNEQFF
TRBV2	TRBJ2-4	NA	NA	TGTGCCAGCAGTCGGGGCCAGGGTGGGTTCATTCAGTACTTC	CASSRGQGGFIQYF
TRBV11-2	TRBJ1-2	NA	NA	TGTGCCAGCAGCCGGGGTGGACGAGGCTACACCTTC	CASSRGGRGYTF
TRBV29-1	TRBJ1-1	NA	NA	TGCAGCGCCTCAAGAGAGGGCACTGAAGCTTTCTTT	CSASREGTEAFF
TRBV9	TRBJ2-5	NA	NA	TGTGCCAGCAGCGCCGGACGCCAAGAGACCCAGTACTTC	CASSAGRQETQYF
TRBV5-1	TRBJ2-3	NA	NA	TGCGCCAGCAGACTGCTCCTAGCGACCCCAGATACGCAGTATTTT	CASRLLLATPDTQYF
TRBV7-9	TRBJ1-2	NA	NA	TGTGCCAGCAGCTCCAAGCACTTC	CASSSKHF
TRBV5-1	TRBJ2-5	once	NA	TGCGCCAGCAGCTCAGGGTTCCCAGAGACCCAGTACTTC	CASSSGFPETQYF
TRBV20-1	TRBJ2-5	NA	NA	TGCAGTGCTAGGCAGCCCGGGGGCAGGGAGACCCAGTACTTC	CSARQPGGRETQYF
TRBV30	TRBJ1-5	once	TRBD1	TGTGCCTGGAGCCGGGACAGAGCGGATCAGCCCCAGCATTTT	CAWSRDRADQPQHF
TRBV27	TRBJ2-5	NA	TRBD1	TGTGCCAGCAGCCGACAGGGGGGAGAGACCCAGTACTTC	CASSRQGGETQYF
TRBV20-1	TRBJ2-5	NA	NA	TGCAGTGCCCTCAACCCCCCCCGCCAAGAGACCCAGTACTTC	CSALNPPRQETQYF
TRBV5-1	TRBJ1-2	NA	TRBD1	TGCGCCAGCAGCTTGGACAGGGGGGACTATGGCTACACCTTC	CASSLDRGDYGYTF